This TCR beta chain was retrieved from a study of patients and donors after allogeneic stem cell transplantation. Via MiXCR, TCRdb re-called the RT-PCR reads, giving one row per CDR3 protein. The table shows about 960,000 distinct CDR3 sequences, with approximately 18% occurring only once. Trimming removed 0 bases from V and 4 bases from J, with 7 bases in between. The CDR3 spans 13 residues. Germline V gene sequence: CDR1 SGHRS, CDR2 YFSETQ. J is TRBJ2-5 and V is TRBV5-1; D unresolved. What was sequenced was blood, either unsorted or a sorted T cell fraction (not recorded which). The sequence was obtained from a human donor who was either an allogeneic HSCT recipient or a stem cell or donor lymphocyte infusion donor (not recorded which). It is not recorded whose cells these are; they may come from a transplant donor. The CDR3 DNA sequence: TGCGCCAGCAGCTTGGATCCGGGAGAGACCCAGTACTTC. The encoded protein is CASSLDPGETQYF. Together with reference TRBV5-1 and TRBJ2-5, the CDR3 gives the full variable domain: KAGVTQTPRYLIKTRGQQVTLSCSPISGHRSVSWYQQTPGQGLQFLFEYFSETQRNKGNFPGRFSGRQFSNSRSEMNVSTLELGDSALYLCASSLDPGETQYFGPGTRLLVL.